This T cell receptor beta chain was identified during a study of shared clonotypes between healthy human individuals. This CDR3 has 13 residues. V was shortened by 1 base and J by 2 bases, with 6 bases between the two germline ends. Germline CDR1 reads SGHTS; CDR2 reads YDEGEE. Repertoires were generated with immunoSEQ multiplex PCR, while TCRdb's copy carries only in-frame clones and drops some. The repertoire holds roughly 1,000,000 clones, with more than 75% as singletons. The clonotype was recovered from a man in his late teens or twenties in good health. Some clones in this sample may be carry-over from other donors' samples. The sequencing sample was made of memory CD4+ T cells from PBMCs. Subset of the sample: CD45RA-negative fraction. The chain uses TRBV5-8 and TRBJ1-2; D is ambiguous. CDR3 protein: CASSLSGNYGYTF. In nucleotides, the CDR3 is TGTGCCAGCAGCTTGTCGGGGAACTATGGCTACACCTTC.